The present entry profiles one T cell receptor beta chain with its context. Original processing methods: Reference gene primer amplification in the assay estimated nucleated cell counts. Assay used: immunoSEQ multiplex PCR; TCRdb lists only in-frame clones, some missing. That table is the source of V, J and clone size, and D and trimming were worked out from the DNA. Among about 150,000 clones listed, around 86% were seen once. The CDR3 is made up of 15 amino acids. The germline V gene has CDR1 SQVTM and CDR2 ANQGSEA. J lost 1 base, V lost 5 bases, and 6 bases had no gene match. The data belong to a study of blood T cell repertoires in COVID-19. On the study more broadly: Samples representing acute and convalescent COVID-19 were sourced from the United States, Italy and Spain. The analysed material was cDNA or gDNA that came from T cells, B-cell-depleted T cells, or PBMCs.

The specimen sequenced was peripheral blood. The chain recombines TRBV29-1 with TRBJ1-3, with 9 bases matching TRBD1. The clonotype was recovered from a man older than 75 with acute or convalescent COVID-19. The CDR3 loop reads CSVWDRAMSGNTIYF. The CDR3 DNA reads as TGCAGCGTTTGGGACAGGGCTATGTCTGGAAACACCATATATTTT.